This passage covers 18 T cell receptor beta chains from one sample sequenced in a study of T cell responses to AZD1222 COVID-19 vaccine. Assay used: immunoSEQ multiplex PCR; TCRdb lists only in-frame clones, some missing. The table has 120,000 to 150,000 clones, around nine tenths seen once; the top ten hold less than 3.5%. The sequenced sample was peripheral blood, obtained on day 0 of MenACWY control vaccination. Receptors were obtained from an adult in good health.

The rearrangement links TRBV2 to TRBJ1-4; TRBD1 agrees at 11 bases. The CDR3 has 18 amino acids. The V gene's germline CDR1 is SNHLY and CDR2 FYNNEI. V lost 4 bases to trimming and J lost 2 bases; unmatched junction nucleotides: 9. For the CDR3, the DNA is TGTGCCAGCAGTGTTTCCGGGACAGGGGGTCTGACTAATGAAAAACTGTTTTTT. Residues: CASSVSGTGGLTNEKLFF.

This chain connects TRBV3-1 (or the pseudogene TRBV3-2) to TRBJ1-2; D uncertain. Germline-derived CDR1 and CDR2 are LGHDT and YNNKEL (reference sequence). The CDR3 length is 11 residues. The CDR3 DNA sequence: TGTGCTGTGGGGTTTTTATATGGCTACACCTTC. Translating it yields CAVGFLYGYTF.

The V and J genes are TRBV12-5 and TRBJ1-2, with no clear D. Germline CDR1 reads LGHNT; CDR2 reads FRNRAP. The V and J ends lost 0 bases and 0 bases respectively, with 5 bases between them. CDR3 length: 14 amino acids. This CDR3 is CASGLVLTNYGYTF. CDR3 sequence (DNA): TGTGCTAGTGGTTTGGTACTAACTAACTATGGCTACACCTTC.

The chain combines TRBV5-1 with TRBJ1-1; TRBD1 matches at 8 bases. V was clipped by 4 bases and J by 7 bases; unmatched bases: 6. Germline assignment: CDR1 SGHRS and CDR2 YFSETQ. The CDR3 extends over 13 amino acids. The CDR3 region has the DNA TGCGCCAGCAGCCCGGAAGGGACAGGTGAAGCTTTCTTT. It is translated as CASSPEGTGEAFF.

The gene calls are TRBV7-9 and TRBJ2-4; D is tentatively TRBD1 or TRBD2 (6 bases each). Germline CDR1 and CDR2: SEHNR and FQNEAQ (reference sequence). V lost 5 bases and J 2 bases, leaving 22 bases between the germline ends. This CDR3 region has 18 residues. The CDR3 nucleotides are TGTGCCAGCAGCCCCTTAGGGGGGCGGGGTCGATCCAAAAACATTCAGTACTTC. Its translation: CASSPLGGRGRSKNIQYF.

The chain carries TRBV7-2 and TRBJ2-7, with 7 bases that match TRBD1. The trim removed 7 bases at V and 0 bases at J, leaving 6 bases unmatched. Germline CDR1 SGHTA, CDR2 FQGNSA. The CDR3 length is 14 residues. The CDR3 DNA sequence: TGTGCCAGCACCGGGGACAGATTCTCCTACGAGCAGTACTTC. Its translation: CASTGDRFSYEQYF.

The chain is built from TRBV30 and TRBJ2-5; no clear D. V dropped 1 base and J dropped 0 bases, with 12 bases sitting between them. Germline V gene data show CDR1 as GTSNPN and CDR2 as SVGIG (reference sequence). The CDR3 spans 15 residues. The CDR3: CAWSAQATYQETQYF. DNA of the CDR3: TGTGCCTGGAGTGCCCAGGCCACGTACCAAGAGACCCAGTACTTC. The full variable domain, with the rest looked up from reference TRBV30 and TRBJ2-5, is SQTIHQWPATLVQPVGSPLSLECTVEGTSNPNLYWYRQAAGRGLQLLFYSVGIGQISSEVPQNLSASRPQDRQFILSSKKLLLSDSGFYLCAWSAQATYQETQYFGPGTRLLVL.

This rearrangement joins TRBV5-4 to TRBJ2-2, with TRBD1 identical over 7 bases. The J segment lost 5 bases and the V segment lost 4 bases, leaving 5 bases of the junction unmatched. Germline loops: CDR1 SGHNT, CDR2 YYREEE (reference sequence). The length of the CDR3 is 14 residues. The CDR3, as DNA: TGTGCCAGCAGCAAGGACAGGCGGACCGGGGAGCTGTTTTTT. Residues: CASSKDRRTGELFF.

This rearrangement joins TRBV4-1 to TRBJ2-1; TRBD1 might be the D (5 bases). The CDR3 has 17 residues. Germline assignment: CDR1 MGHRA and CDR2 YSYEKL. Trimming removed 1 base from V and 5 bases from J, with 18 bases in between. CDR3 in DNA: TGCGCCAGCAGCCAAGCGGCTTTGGTGGGGCCCCACAATGAGCAGTTCTTC. Protein: CASSQAALVGPHNEQFF.

This rearrangement joins TRBV5-1 to TRBJ2-1; TRBD2 matches at 10 bases. CDR1 SGHRS and CDR2 YFSETQ come from the germline V gene. V shed 0 bases, J shed 5 bases, and the junction held 14 bases outside the gene matches. The CDR3 covers 19 residues. The DNA for the CDR3 is TGCGCCAGCAGCTTGGCAGGGGTACCTAGCGGGAGTTCTAACAATGAGCAGTTCTTC. Residues: CASSLAGVPSGSSNNEQFF.

The rearrangement joins TRBV11-3 to TRBJ1-1; the D gene is possibly TRBD1 (6 bases). V was clipped by 5 bases and J by 4 bases, with 11 bases between them. The CDR3 has 13 residues. In germline, CDR1 is SGHNT, CDR2 YENEEA. CDR3: CASSLQGGTEAFF. The CDR3 DNA is TGTGCCAGCAGCCTACAGGGTGGCACTGAAGCTTTCTTT. Combining the CDR3 with reference TRBV11-3 and TRBJ1-1 gives the whole variable domain EAGVVQSPRYKIIEKKQPVAFWCNPISGHNTLYWYLQNLGQGPELLIRYENEEAVDDSQLPKDRFSAERLKGVDSTLKIQPAELGDSAVYLCASSLQGGTEAFFGQGTRLTVV.

The rearrangement links TRBV29-1 to TRBJ1-2; D might be TRBD1 (5 bases). This CDR3 is 11 amino acids long. The germline gives CDR1 SQVTM, CDR2 ANQGSEA. V shed 4 bases and J shed 8 bases, with 11 bases lying between them. CDR3 protein: CSVAQGQGYTF. The CDR3 nucleotides read TGCAGCGTTGCCCAGGGTCAGGGCTACACCTTC.

The chain carries TRBV28 and TRBJ1-2; TRBD1 might be the D (6 bases). V was cut by 3 bases and J by 5 bases, with 16 bases left in between. The CDR3 contains 15 residues. Looked up from germline, CDR1 is MDHEN and CDR2 is SYDVKM. The CDR3, as DNA: TGTGCCAGCAGTTTTGGGGGCGGGCGGAGGTATGGCTACACCTTC. Residues: CASSFGGGRRYGYTF.

The V and J genes are TRBV18 and TRBJ1-1; 9 bases align to TRBD1. Germline CDR1 KGHSH, CDR2 LQKENI. The CDR3 consists of 15 residues. V was pared by 3 bases and J by 0 bases, with 2 bases of the junction left unmatched. CDR3 nucleotide sequence: TGTGCCAGCTCACCCCGACAGGGGGTGAACACTGAAGCTTTCTTT. It specifies CASSPRQGVNTEAFF.

The sample holds a few counts of this clone. This sequence joins TRBV5-4 and TRBJ2-7; tentative D call: TRBD1 (6 bases). Trimming removed 6 bases at V and 6 bases at J, with 16 bases between. Per germline, CDR1 SGHNT and CDR2 YYREEE (reference sequence). CDR3 length: 13 residues. In DNA form, the CDR3 reads TGTGCCAGCAATAAACAGGGTTACGGCGAGCAGTACTTC. Protein sequence: CASNKQGYGEQYF.

The chain links TRBV18 to TRBJ1-2; D may be TRBD1 (5 bases). Trimming pared 3 bases from V and 8 bases from J, leaving 10 bases between. Germline V gene lookup returns CDR1 KGHSH and CDR2 LQKENI. This CDR3 is 12 amino acids long. Here the CDR3 DNA reads TGTGCCAGCTCACCGGGACTTTCCGGCTACACCTTC. Its protein is CASSPGLSGYTF.

The chain uses TRBV25-1 and TRBJ1-2; D not resolved. CDR3 size: 13 residues. CDR1 is MGHDK, CDR2 SYGVNS, per germline. V dropped 5 bases and J dropped 1 base, with 8 bases sitting between them. This chain's CDR3 is CASSPTDNYGYTF. The CDR3 DNA reads TGTGCCAGCAGTCCGACGGATAACTATGGCTACACCTTC.

J is TRBJ1-5 and V is TRBV28, with D possibly matching TRBD1 (6 bases). Trimming shortened V by 2 bases and J by 7 bases, and 18 bases separated the two germline ends. The CDR3 length is 16 residues. Germline V gene lookup returns CDR1 MDHEN and CDR2 SYDVKM. CDR3 region: CASSLGGGGGRQPQHF. CDR3 coding DNA: TGTGCCAGCAGTTTAGGGGGCGGGGGAGGAAGGCAGCCCCAGCATTTT.